This TCR beta chain comes out of a study of blood T cell repertoires in COVID-19. Overall study context: Sources were T cells, B-cell-depleted T cells, or PBMCs; the material itself was cDNA or gDNA.

Authors' data handling: The authors estimated nucleated cell counts from reference gene primer amplification. Libraries were prepared by immunoSEQ multiplex PCR; TCRdb keeps only in-frame clonotypes and omits some of them. V and J calls and clone size come straight from that table; D and trimming were deduced from the DNA. The repertoire has 200,000 to 300,000 clones, around 90% of them found once; the top ten carry 7.2%. Trimming pared 3 bases from V and 6 bases from J, leaving 6 bases between. The CDR3 has 12 residues. In germline, CDR1 is SEHNR, CDR2 FQNEAQ (reference sequence). Material: peripheral blood. The clonotype comes from a man in his fifties or sixties who had recovered from COVID-19. This chain uses TRBV7-9 with TRBJ1-5; D is unclear. This CDR3 reads CASSFCSQPQHF. CDR3 DNA sequence: TGTGCCAGCAGCTTTTGCAGTCAGCCCCAGCATTTT.